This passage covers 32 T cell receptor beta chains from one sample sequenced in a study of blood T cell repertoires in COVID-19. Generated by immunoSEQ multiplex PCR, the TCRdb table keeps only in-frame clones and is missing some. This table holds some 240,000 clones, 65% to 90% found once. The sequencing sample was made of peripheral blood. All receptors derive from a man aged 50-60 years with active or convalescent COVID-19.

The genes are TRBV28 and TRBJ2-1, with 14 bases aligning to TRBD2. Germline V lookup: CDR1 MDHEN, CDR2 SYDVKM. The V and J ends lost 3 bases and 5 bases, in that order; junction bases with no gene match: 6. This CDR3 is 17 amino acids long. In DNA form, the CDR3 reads TGTGCCAGCAGTTTTTATCCGGGACTAGCGGGGGACAATGAGCAGTTCTTC. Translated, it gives CASSFYPGLAGDNEQFF.

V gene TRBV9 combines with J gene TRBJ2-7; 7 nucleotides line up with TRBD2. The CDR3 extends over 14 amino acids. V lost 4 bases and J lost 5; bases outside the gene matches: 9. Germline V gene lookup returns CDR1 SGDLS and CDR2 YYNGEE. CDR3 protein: CASSTGDYSDEQYF. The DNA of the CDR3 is TGTGCCAGCAGCACTGGGGACTATTCTGACGAGCAGTACTTC.

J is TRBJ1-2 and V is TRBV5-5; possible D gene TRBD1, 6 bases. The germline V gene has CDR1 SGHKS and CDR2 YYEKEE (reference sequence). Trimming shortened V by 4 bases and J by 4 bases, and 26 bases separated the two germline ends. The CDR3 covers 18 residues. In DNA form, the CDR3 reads TGTGCCAGCAGCACCACCCTTACCACAGGGCCTTCGAGCTATGGCTACACCTTC. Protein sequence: CASSTTLTTGPSSYGYTF.

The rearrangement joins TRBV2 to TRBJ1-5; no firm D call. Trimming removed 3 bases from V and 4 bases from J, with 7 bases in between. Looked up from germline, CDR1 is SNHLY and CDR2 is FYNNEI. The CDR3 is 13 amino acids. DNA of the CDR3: TGTGCCAGCAGTGAGTTCGTGAATCAGCCCCAGCATTTT. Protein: CASSEFVNQPQHF. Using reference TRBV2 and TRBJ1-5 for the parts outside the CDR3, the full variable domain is EPEVTQTPSHQVTQMGQEVILRCVPISNHLYFYWYRQILGQKVEFLVSFYNNEISEKSEIFDDQFSVERPDGSNFTLKIRSTKLEDSAMYFCASSEFVNQPQHFGDGTRLSIL.

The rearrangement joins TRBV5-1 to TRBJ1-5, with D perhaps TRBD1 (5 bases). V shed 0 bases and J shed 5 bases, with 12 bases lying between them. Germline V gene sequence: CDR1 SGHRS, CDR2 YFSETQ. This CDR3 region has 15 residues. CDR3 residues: CASSLEGRLHQPQHF. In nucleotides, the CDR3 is TGCGCCAGCAGCTTGGAGGGGCGGCTCCATCAGCCCCAGCATTTT.

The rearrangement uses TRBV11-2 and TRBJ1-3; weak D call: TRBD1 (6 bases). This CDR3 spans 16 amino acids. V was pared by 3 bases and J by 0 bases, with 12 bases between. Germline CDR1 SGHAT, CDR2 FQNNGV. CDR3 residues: CASSFRGAFSGNTIYF. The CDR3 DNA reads TGTGCCAGCAGCTTTCGGGGGGCCTTCTCTGGAAACACCATATATTTT.

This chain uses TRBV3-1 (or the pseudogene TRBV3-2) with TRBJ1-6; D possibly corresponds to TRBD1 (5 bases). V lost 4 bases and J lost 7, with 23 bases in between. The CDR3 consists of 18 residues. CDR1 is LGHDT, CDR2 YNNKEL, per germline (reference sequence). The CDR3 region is CASSPRVRDFTQNSPLHF. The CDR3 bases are TGTGCCAGCAGCCCGAGAGTCAGGGACTTCACCCAGAATTCACCCCTCCACTTT.

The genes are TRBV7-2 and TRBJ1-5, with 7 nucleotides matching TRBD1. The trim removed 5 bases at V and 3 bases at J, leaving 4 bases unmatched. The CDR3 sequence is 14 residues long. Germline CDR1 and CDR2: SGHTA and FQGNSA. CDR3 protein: CASSRDSNNQPQHF. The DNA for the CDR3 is TGTGCCAGCAGCCGGGACAGTAACAATCAGCCCCAGCATTTT.

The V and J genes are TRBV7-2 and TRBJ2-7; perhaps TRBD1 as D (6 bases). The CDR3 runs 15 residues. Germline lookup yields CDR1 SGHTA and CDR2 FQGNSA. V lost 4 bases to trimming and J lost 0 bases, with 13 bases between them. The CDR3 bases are TGTGCCAGCAGCTCCCACAGGGCTATCTCCTACGAGCAGTACTTC. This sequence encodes CASSSHRAISYEQYF.

The chain's CDR3 is CASRKTGGGYTF. CDR3 DNA: TGTGCCAGCAGAAAAACAGGGGGAGGCTACACCTTC. The V gene is TRBV28, the J gene TRBJ1-2; 8 bases are shared with TRBD1. Germline CDR1 and CDR2: MDHEN and SYDVKM. The CDR3 is 12 amino acids. J gave up 8 bases and V 6 bases, and 5 bases lay outside the gene matches.

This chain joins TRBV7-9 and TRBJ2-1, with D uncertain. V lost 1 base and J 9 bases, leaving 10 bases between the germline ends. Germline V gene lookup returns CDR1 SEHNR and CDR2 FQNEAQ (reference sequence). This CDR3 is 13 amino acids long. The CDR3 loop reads CASSLGYLGEQFF. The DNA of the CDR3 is TGTGCCAGCAGCTTAGGATATCTCGGTGAGCAGTTCTTC.

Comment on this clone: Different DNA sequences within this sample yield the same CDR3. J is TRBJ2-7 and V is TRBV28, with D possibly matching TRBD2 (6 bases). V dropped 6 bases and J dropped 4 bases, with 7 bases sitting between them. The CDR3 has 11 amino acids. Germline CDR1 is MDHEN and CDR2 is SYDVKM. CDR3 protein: CASSRGYEQYF. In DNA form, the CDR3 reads TGTGCCAGCAGCCGGGGGTACGAGCAGTACTTC.

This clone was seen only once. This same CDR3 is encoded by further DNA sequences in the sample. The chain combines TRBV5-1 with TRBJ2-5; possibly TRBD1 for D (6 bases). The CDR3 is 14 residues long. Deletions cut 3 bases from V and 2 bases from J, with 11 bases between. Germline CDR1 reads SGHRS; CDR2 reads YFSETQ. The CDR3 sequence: CASSSGQTQETQYF. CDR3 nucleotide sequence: TGCGCCAGCAGCTCCGGACAGACGCAAGAGACCCAGTACTTC.

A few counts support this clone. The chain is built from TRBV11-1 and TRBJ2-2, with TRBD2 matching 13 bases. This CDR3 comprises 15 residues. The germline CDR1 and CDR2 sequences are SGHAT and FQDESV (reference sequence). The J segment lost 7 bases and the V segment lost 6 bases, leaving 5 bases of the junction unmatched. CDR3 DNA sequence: TGTGCCAGCAGTAGGACTAGCGGGGGTGTCGGGGAGCTGTTTTTT. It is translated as CASSRTSGGVGELFF.

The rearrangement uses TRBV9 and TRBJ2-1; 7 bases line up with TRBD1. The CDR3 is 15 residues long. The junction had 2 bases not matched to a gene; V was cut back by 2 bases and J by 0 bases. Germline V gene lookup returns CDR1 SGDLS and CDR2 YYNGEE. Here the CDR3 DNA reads TGTGCCAGCAGCGTGACAGGGAGCTCCTACAATGAGCAGTTCTTC. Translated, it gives CASSVTGSSYNEQFF.

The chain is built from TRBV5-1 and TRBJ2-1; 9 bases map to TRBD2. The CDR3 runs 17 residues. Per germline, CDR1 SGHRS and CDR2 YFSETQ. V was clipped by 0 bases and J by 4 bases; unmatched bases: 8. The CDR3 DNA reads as TGCGCCAGCAGCTTGGGACTAGCGGTTAGGGGTTACAATGAGCAGTTCTTC. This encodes CASSLGLAVRGYNEQFF.

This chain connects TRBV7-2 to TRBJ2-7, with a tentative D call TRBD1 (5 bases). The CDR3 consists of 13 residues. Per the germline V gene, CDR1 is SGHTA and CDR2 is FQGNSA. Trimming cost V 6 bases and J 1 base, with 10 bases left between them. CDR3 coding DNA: TGTGCCAGCAGGCCGACAGCGTCCTACGAGCAGTACTTC. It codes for CASRPTASYEQYF.

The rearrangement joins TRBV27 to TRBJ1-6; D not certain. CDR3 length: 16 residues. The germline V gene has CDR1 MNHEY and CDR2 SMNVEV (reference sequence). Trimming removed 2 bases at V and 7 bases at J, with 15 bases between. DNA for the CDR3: TGTGCCAGCAGTTTAAAGCCTCAACGGTCCAATTCACCCCTCCACTTT. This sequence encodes CASSLKPQRSNSPLHF.

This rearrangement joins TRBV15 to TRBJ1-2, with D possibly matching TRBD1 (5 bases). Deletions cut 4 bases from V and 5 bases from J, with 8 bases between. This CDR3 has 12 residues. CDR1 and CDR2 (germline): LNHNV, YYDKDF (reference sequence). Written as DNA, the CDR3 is TGTGCCACCAGCACCGACAGTTATGGCTACACCTTC. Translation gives CATSTDSYGYTF.

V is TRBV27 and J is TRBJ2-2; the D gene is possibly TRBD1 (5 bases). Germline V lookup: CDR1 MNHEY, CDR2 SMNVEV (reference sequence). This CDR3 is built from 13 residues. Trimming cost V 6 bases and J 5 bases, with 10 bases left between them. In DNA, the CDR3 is TGTGCCAGCAGCCAGACAGTTACCGGGGAGCTGTTTTTT. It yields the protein CASSQTVTGELFF.

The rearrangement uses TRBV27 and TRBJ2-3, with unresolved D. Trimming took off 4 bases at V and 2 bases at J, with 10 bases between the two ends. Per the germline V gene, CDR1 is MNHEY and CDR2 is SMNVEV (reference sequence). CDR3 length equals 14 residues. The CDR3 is CASSWASNTDTQYF. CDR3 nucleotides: TGTGCCAGCAGTTGGGCCAGTAACACAGATACGCAGTATTTT.

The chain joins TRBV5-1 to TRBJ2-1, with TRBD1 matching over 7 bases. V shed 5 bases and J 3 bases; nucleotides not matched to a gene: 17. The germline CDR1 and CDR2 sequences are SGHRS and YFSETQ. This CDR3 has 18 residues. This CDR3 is CASRSLGGGQEDYNEQFF. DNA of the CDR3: TGCGCCAGCAGGTCGTTAGGGGGCGGTCAAGAGGACTACAATGAGCAGTTCTTC.

This chain's CDR3 is CASSFPGGANEKLFF. As DNA, the CDR3 is TGTGCCAGCAGTTTTCCTGGAGGGGCTAATGAAAAACTGTTTTTT. The chain couples TRBV28 to TRBJ1-4; D may be TRBD1 (5 bases). CDR1 and CDR2 from the germline V gene are MDHEN and SYDVKM. The CDR3 extends over 15 amino acids. Deletions cut 3 bases from V and 3 bases from J, with 11 bases between.

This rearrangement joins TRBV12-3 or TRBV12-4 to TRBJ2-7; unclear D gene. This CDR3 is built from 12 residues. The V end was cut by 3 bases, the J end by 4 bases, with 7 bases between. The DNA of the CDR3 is TGTGCCAGCAGTTTCGCGAAGTACGAGCAGTACTTC. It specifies CASSFAKYEQYF.

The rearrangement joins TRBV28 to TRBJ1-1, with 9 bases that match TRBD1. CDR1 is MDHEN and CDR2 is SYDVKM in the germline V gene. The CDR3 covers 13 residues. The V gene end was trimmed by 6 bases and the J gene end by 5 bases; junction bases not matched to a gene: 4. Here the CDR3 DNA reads TGTGCCAGCAGAGACAGGGGGTCTACTGAAGCTTTCTTT. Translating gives CASRDRGSTEAFF.

CDR3 region: CASSLTTDRGQEQYV. The CDR3 DNA reads TGTGCCAGCTCACTAACTACGGACAGGGGGCAAGAGCAGTACGTC. The chain recombines TRBV18 with TRBJ2-7; 11 bases line up with TRBD1. V was pared by 4 bases and J by 7 bases, with 9 bases of the junction left unmatched. Germline CDR1 KGHSH, CDR2 LQKENI. This CDR3 is 15 amino acids long.

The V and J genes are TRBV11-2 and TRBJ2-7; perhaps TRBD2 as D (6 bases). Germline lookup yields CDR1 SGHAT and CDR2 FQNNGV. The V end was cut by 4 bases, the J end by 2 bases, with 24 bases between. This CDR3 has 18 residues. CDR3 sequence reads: CASSSYGGLNGRAYEQYF. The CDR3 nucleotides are TGTGCCAGCAGCTCCTATGGGGGGTTGAATGGTAGGGCCTACGAGCAGTACTTC.

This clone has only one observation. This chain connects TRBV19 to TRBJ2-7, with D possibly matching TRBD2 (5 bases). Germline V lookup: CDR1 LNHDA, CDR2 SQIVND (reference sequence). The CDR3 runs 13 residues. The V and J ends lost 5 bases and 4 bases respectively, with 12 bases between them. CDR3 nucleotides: TGTGCCAGTAGTTCCGGGATCCTATACGAGCAGTACTTC. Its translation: CASSSGILYEQYF. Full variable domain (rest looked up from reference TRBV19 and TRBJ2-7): DGGITQSPKYLFRKEGQNVTLSCEQNLNHDAMYWYRQDPGQGLRLIYYSQIVNDFQKGDIAEGYSVSREKKESFPLTVTSAQKNPTAFYLCASSSGILYEQYFGPGTRLTVT.

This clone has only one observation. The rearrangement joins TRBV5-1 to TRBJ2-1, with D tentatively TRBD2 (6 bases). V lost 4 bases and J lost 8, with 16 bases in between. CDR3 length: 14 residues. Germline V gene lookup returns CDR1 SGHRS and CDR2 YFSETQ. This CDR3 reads CASSRDLREDEQFF. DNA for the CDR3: TGCGCCAGCAGCAGGGACTTACGAGAGGATGAGCAGTTCTTC.

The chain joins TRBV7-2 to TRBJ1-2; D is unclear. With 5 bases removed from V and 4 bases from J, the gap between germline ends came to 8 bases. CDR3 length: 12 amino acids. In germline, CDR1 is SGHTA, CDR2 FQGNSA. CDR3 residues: CASSLRGYGYTF. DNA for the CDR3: TGTGCCAGCAGCCTCCGGGGCTATGGCTACACCTTC.

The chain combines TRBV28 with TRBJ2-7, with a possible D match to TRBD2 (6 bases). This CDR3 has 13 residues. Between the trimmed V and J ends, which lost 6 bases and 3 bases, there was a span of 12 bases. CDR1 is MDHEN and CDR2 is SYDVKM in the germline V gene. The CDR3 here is CASSPGTYYEQYF. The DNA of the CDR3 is TGTGCCAGCAGCCCCGGGACTTACTACGAGCAGTACTTC.

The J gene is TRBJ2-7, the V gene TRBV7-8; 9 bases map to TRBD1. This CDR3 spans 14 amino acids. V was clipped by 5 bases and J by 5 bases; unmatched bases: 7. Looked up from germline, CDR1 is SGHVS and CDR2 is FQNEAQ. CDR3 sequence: CASSPRDREHEQYV. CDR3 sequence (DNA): TGTGCCAGCAGCCCCCGGGACAGGGAGCACGAGCAGTACGTC.